Given below is one T cell receptor (beta chain) in context. Repertoires were generated with immunoSEQ multiplex PCR, while TCRdb's copy carries only in-frame clones and drops some. The sample holds approximately 75,000 clones; approximately 97% are singletons and the top ten take almost 0.3%. The source of the sample is a study of technical replicates of blood from several donors. Sequenced material: T cells isolated from PBMCs. The TCR comes from a human donor in good health.

CDR3 residues: CASSLRLAGGPRDTDTQYF. The DNA for the CDR3 is TGTGCCAGCAGCTTAAGACTAGCGGGAGGGCCAAGGGACACAGATACGCAGTATTTT. The chain is built from TRBV7-3 and TRBJ2-3; 14 positions agree with TRBD2. V was pared by 1 base and J by 2 bases, with 8 bases of the junction left unmatched. Germline lookup yields CDR1 SGHTA and CDR2 FQGTGA. The CDR3 has 19 residues.